What follows are 21 T cell receptor beta chains derived from one specimen sequenced in a study of blood T cell repertoires in COVID-19. The table came from immunoSEQ multiplex PCR; TCRdb's copy has only in-frame clones and leaves some out. The table shows over 150,000 clones, with roughly 71% occurring only once. The material sequenced was peripheral blood. All receptors derive from a woman aged 80 or over with acute or convalescent COVID-19.

This clone was counted a few times. The chain is built from TRBV19 and TRBJ1-5; 8 nucleotides line up with TRBD1. The length of the CDR3 is 17 residues. The germline CDR1 and CDR2 sequences are LNHDA and SQIVND (reference sequence). V lost 7 bases, J lost 0 bases, and 11 bases stayed unmatched. The CDR3, as DNA: TGTGCCAGTACCCCACAGGGGGGAACTGATAGCAATCAGCCCCAGCATTTT. Translating it yields CASTPQGGTDSNQPQHF. Together with reference TRBV19 and TRBJ1-5, the CDR3 gives the full variable domain: DGGITQSPKYLFRKEGQNVTLSCEQNLNHDAMYWYRQDPGQGLRLIYYSQIVNDFQKGDIAEGYSVSREKKESFPLTVTSAQKNPTAFYLCASTPQGGTDSNQPQHFGDGTRLSIL.

This rearrangement joins TRBV6-1 to TRBJ1-6; D possibly corresponds to TRBD1 (5 bases). The germline V gene encodes CDR1 MNHNS and CDR2 SASEGT. The CDR3 is 17 residues long. The V gene lost 2 bases and the J gene lost 11 bases, with 22 bases spanning the gap. CDR3 amino acids: CASSERQSGGRSTPLHF. CDR3 nucleotide sequence: TGTGCCAGCAGTGAAAGGCAGTCCGGGGGGAGGAGTACACCCCTCCACTTT.

V is TRBV4-2 and J is TRBJ2-1; D is undetermined. The CDR3 runs 13 residues. Per the germline V gene, CDR1 is LGHNA and CDR2 is YNFKEQ. Trimming shortened V by 1 base and J by 9 bases, and 10 bases separated the two germline ends. The CDR3 loop reads CASSQGERREQFF. As DNA, the CDR3 is TGTGCCAGCAGCCAAGGCGAACGCCGTGAGCAGTTCTTC.

The CDR3 nucleotides read TGTGCCTGGAGTTTCGGTGGGGCCAACGTCCTGACTTTC. Protein sequence: CAWSFGGANVLTF. The rearrangement joins TRBV30 to TRBJ2-6; D gene uncertain. The ends were cut back, 2 bases at V and 3 bases at J, with 5 bases in the middle. The CDR3 is 13 amino acids. The germline V gene encodes CDR1 GTSNPN and CDR2 SVGIG (reference sequence).

The chain links TRBV5-1 to TRBJ2-1; 8 bases match TRBD1. V was pared by 1 base and J by 7 bases, with 10 bases of the junction left unmatched. The germline CDR1 and CDR2 sequences are SGHRS and YFSETQ. The CDR3 sequence is 16 residues long. The CDR3 DNA reads TGCGCCAGCAGCTTGATTACGTCAGGGGGCATTAATGAGCAGTTCTTC. The encoded protein is CASSLITSGGINEQFF.

The gene calls are TRBV19 and TRBJ1-2; the match to TRBD1 covers 11 bases. The CDR3 runs to 16 residues. CDR1 and CDR2 (germline): LNHDA, SQIVND (reference sequence). V was clipped by 0 bases and J by 4 bases; unmatched bases: 4. The CDR3 protein is CASSIDLGTGGYGYTF. The DNA of the CDR3 is TGTGCCAGTAGTATAGACCTCGGGACAGGGGGCTATGGCTACACCTTC.

The chain employs TRBV3-1 (or the pseudogene TRBV3-2) and TRBJ1-6; tentative D call: TRBD1 (6 bases). Germline loops: CDR1 LGHDT, CDR2 YNNKEL (reference sequence). The CDR3 sequence is 13 residues long. V was trimmed by 4 bases and J by 11 bases, leaving 12 bases between them. CDR3 region: CASSLQGSTPLHF. The CDR3 DNA reads as TGTGCCAGCAGCCTTCAGGGGAGTACACCCCTCCACTTT.

The V call is TRBV21-1, the J call TRBJ2-7; TRBD1 is the table's D call, not checked against the DNA. TRBV21-1 is shown as a pseudogene. This CDR3 spans 16 amino acids. CDR3: CASSSGTIDLVYEQYF. In nucleotides, the CDR3 is TGTGCCAGCAGCTCCGGGACAATAGATCTCGTCTACGAGCAGTACTTC.

This clone has more than one count but fewer than ten. The rearrangement joins TRBV6-5 to TRBJ2-1, with TRBD1 as a possible D gene (6 bases). Trimming left V 7 bases short and J 6 bases short, with 13 bases between. In germline, CDR1 is MNHEY, CDR2 SVGAGI. The CDR3 loop spans 13 amino acids. The CDR3 sequence: CASNGQWFNEQFF. Here the CDR3 DNA reads TGTGCCAGCAATGGACAGTGGTTCAATGAGCAGTTCTTC.

The rearrangement joins TRBV2 to TRBJ1-6; D is undetermined. V was trimmed by 7 bases and J by 7 bases, leaving 14 bases between them. The CDR3 totals 14 residues. The germline V gene has CDR1 SNHLY and CDR2 FYNNEI. CDR3 in amino acids: CASIGDTLNSPLHF. The CDR3 nucleotides read TGTGCCAGCATTGGCGACACGCTCAATTCACCCCTCCACTTT.

V usage is TRBV18 and J usage is TRBJ1-1, with 10 bases lining up with TRBD1. Germline V gene lookup returns CDR1 KGHSH and CDR2 LQKENI. Losses at the gene ends were 5 bases for V and 3 bases for J; bases not matched to a gene: 6. The CDR3 runs 15 residues. The DNA for the CDR3 is TGTGCCAGCTCAGCTAGGACAGGGGGTTACACTGAAGCTTTCTTT. It codes for CASSARTGGYTEAFF.

The CDR3 region has the DNA TGTGCCAGCAGCCCTTACGGACAGGGCGACGCTCAGCCCCAGCATTTT. Translating gives CASSPYGQGDAQPQHF. The gene calls are TRBV3-1 (or the pseudogene TRBV3-2) and TRBJ1-5; 8 nucleotides align to TRBD1. Germline V lookup: CDR1 LGHDT, CDR2 YNNKEL (reference sequence). Trimming at V came to 4 bases and at J to 6 bases, leaving 11 bases not matched to a gene. The CDR3 runs 16 residues.

The chain combines TRBV21-1 with TRBJ2-7; TRBD1, the table's D call, was not compared with the DNA. TRBV21-1 is a pseudogene segment. The length of the CDR3 is 16 residues. The CDR3: CASSKVGQRLLYEQYF. The CDR3 bases are TGTGCCAGCAGCAAAGTCGGACAGCGATTGCTCTACGAGCAGTACTTC.

The chain couples TRBV12-3 or TRBV12-4 to TRBJ2-1; D is unresolved. V lost 6 bases and J lost 2, with 8 bases in between. CDR3 size: 13 residues. CDR3 protein: CASSRQTYNEQFF. Written as DNA, the CDR3 is TGTGCCAGCAGCCGCCAGACCTACAATGAGCAGTTCTTC.

V and J are TRBV2 and TRBJ2-1, with TRBD2 identical over 10 bases. Looked up from germline, CDR1 is SNHLY and CDR2 is FYNNEI. The CDR3 has 14 amino acids. Trimming cost V 4 bases and J 8 bases; bases outside gene matches: 5. In DNA, the CDR3 is TGTGCCAGCAGTGGGGAGCGGGAGGGTTATGAGCAGTTCTTC. This translates into CASSGEREGYEQFF. The full variable domain, rest sourced from reference TRBV2 and TRBJ2-1, is EPEVTQTPSHQVTQMGQEVILRCVPISNHLYFYWYRQILGQKVEFLVSFYNNEISEKSEIFDDQFSVERPDGSNFTLKIRSTKLEDSAMYFCASSGEREGYEQFFGPGTRLTVL.

The chain employs TRBV7-2 and TRBJ2-3; 8 bases align to TRBD1. Trimming took 5 bases from V and 4 from J; bases not matched to a gene: 5. In germline, CDR1 is SGHTA, CDR2 FQGNSA. This CDR3 contains 14 residues. The CDR3 region has the DNA TGTGCCAGCAGCATGGACAGGGATCCAGATACGCAGTATTTT. Translated: CASSMDRDPDTQYF. The whole variable domain, filled in from reference TRBV7-2 and TRBJ2-3, reads GAGVSQSPSNKVTEKGKDVELRCDPISGHTALYWYRQSLGQGLEFLIYFQGNSAPDKSGLPSDRFSAERTGGSVSTLTIQRTQQEDSAVYLCASSMDRDPDTQYFGPGTRLTVL.

The chain uses TRBV2 and TRBJ2-1; 7 bases are shared with TRBD2. Germline CDR1 SNHLY, CDR2 FYNNEI. V gave up 6 bases and J gave up 5 bases; unmatched junction bases: 4. This CDR3 region has 13 residues. The CDR3 region is CASSGRINNEQFF. The CDR3 nucleotides are TGTGCCAGCAGCGGGAGGATTAACAATGAGCAGTTCTTC.

The rearrangement uses TRBV5-4 and TRBJ2-5; 10 nucleotides align to TRBD2. Trimming took 4 bases from V and 1 from J; bases not matched to a gene: 4. CDR3 length equals 15 residues. The germline V gene encodes CDR1 SGHNT and CDR2 YYREEE (reference sequence). The CDR3 sequence: CASSPTSGPQETQYF. The CDR3 DNA reads as TGTGCCAGCAGCCCGACTAGCGGGCCCCAAGAGACCCAGTACTTC.

This chain uses TRBV6-4 with TRBJ2-5, with 7 bases that match TRBD2. The CDR3 sequence is 15 residues long. Germline V gene sequence: CDR1 MRHNA, CDR2 SNTAGT. V shed 9 bases and J 1 base; nucleotides not matched to a gene: 11. Here the CDR3 reads CARGATGLLQETQYF. In DNA form, the CDR3 reads TGTGCCAGAGGGGCAACGGGACTACTCCAAGAGACCCAGTACTTC.

The rearrangement uses TRBV6-4 and TRBJ2-7; TRBD1 matches at 7 bases. CDR1 and CDR2 (germline): MRHNA, SNTAGT. CDR3 length: 17 amino acids. V shed 4 bases, J shed 5 bases, and the junction held 17 bases outside the gene matches. CDR3 sequence reads: CASSGHKPDRVAHEQYF. The CDR3, as DNA: TGTGCCAGCAGTGGTCATAAACCCGACAGGGTGGCCCACGAGCAGTACTTC.

V is TRBV2 and J is TRBJ1-5; the match to TRBD1 covers 9 bases. Germline loops: CDR1 SNHLY, CDR2 FYNNEI. J gave up 4 bases and V 5 bases, and 6 bases lay outside the gene matches. CDR3 size: 15 residues. The chain's CDR3 is CASSPTGGFNQPQHF. DNA of the CDR3: TGTGCCAGCAGTCCGACAGGGGGGTTTAATCAGCCCCAGCATTTT.